This TCR beta chain is from a study of shared clonotypes between healthy human individuals (TCRdb year 2020). Turning to the overall study: The cohort comprised two women and a few men aged 18 to 49 years. To estimate repertoire size and how much clonotypes are shared between individuals, the study performed deep sequencing of blood TCR repertoires from roughly five healthy adults. Different laboratories and diverse techniques were used to prepare libraries and sequence TCR repertoires, to increase sequencing depth and limit assay-specific biases. Between about 0.9 and 9 billion PBMCs per donor were obtained by leukapheresis. For each donor, CD4 naive and CD4 memory were each given three plates, CD8 naive was given two plates, and CD8 memory was given one plate.

The donors were healthy, HIV-negative adults with no recently reported acute infections or vaccinations. All donors were Caucasian adults living in Nashville, Tennessee, USA. CD4+ T cells were enriched through magnetic negative selection, after which naive cells were positively selected on CD45RA and the remaining negative fraction served as the memory subset. Blood was obtained by leukapheresis, after which PBMCs were separated by Ficoll-Histopaque density gradient centrifugation and cryopreserved in liquid nitrogen vapor phase. Analytical flow cytometry was used to check the purity and quantity of each magnetically sorted T cell population. Genomic DNA was isolated from every sorted fraction and measured by UV absorbance on a Nanodrop 2000c. Comment on this clone: Its cognate antigen has yet to be identified. Base-call qualities are not available, and no considerably larger clone is one nucleotide away.

Using the deep immunoSEQ assay, multiplex PCR amplified TCR CDR3 regions from genomic DNA. For each cell subset, the extracted genomic DNA was distributed evenly across all wells of several immunoSEQ 96-well plates, and each plate served as one replicate. Each replicate PCR for sorted subsets received 150 to 250 ng genomic DNA, equal to about 29,000 T cell genomes. Purified libraries were quantified with a Qubit 3.0 fluorometer, sized on a Bioanalyzer 2100, and re-quantified with the KAPA Library Quantification kit. Every immunoSEQ 96-well plate was sequenced on a separate single-read 150-cycle Illumina NextSeq 550 flow cell. The study's processing was this. Because the immunoSEQ output held only junctional sequences and lacked quality scores, the filtering could not match the filtering applied to full-length reads. Sequences were annotated with PyIR, a Python wrapper for IgBLAST v1.9, using IMGT germline references to assign V/J genes and CDR3. Reads with weak V/J assignments (E-value above 1e-6), missing CDR3, stop codons, out-of-frame junctions, or ambiguous translated residues were removed. V3J clonotypes were defined as sequences sharing an identical inferred V gene, J gene, and CDR3 amino acid sequence. The percentage overlap between two repertoires was calculated by dividing the number of shared unique clonotypes by the size of the smaller repertoire. RTK rarefaction, the Chao1 estimator, and Recon v2.1 estimates of unobserved clonotypes were used to assess repertoire richness. Generation probabilities for all TCRbeta clonotypes obtained by the gDNA method from a handful of donors were computed using OLGA. In its TCRdb copy, this immuneACCESS table keeps in-frame sequences only and misses some clones. Where compared with another copy, unresolved V genes explain less than half of these, and the others have no known cause. For V, J and clone size, that table is used; D and trimming come from the DNA. The sample table records about 1 million clones; approximately 68% of these occur just once. The ten largest clones add up to around 1.5% of the sample.

General study outcomes and caveats: Pairwise subsampling led to the expectation that sequencing depth would affect the degree of clonotype sharing among donors. Higher generation probabilities were observed for clonotypes shared by all four sorted-subset donors than for non-shared clonotypes. Rarefaction of sorted-subset datasets indicated incomplete sequencing despite the large sequencing depth. Because the study included only a small number of donors, the genetic and exposure-history diversity represented was limited. Naive subsets generally had larger estimated clonotype richness than memory subsets did. Sampling was limited to blood, and TCR repertoires in tissue likely differ from TCR repertoires in blood. Sharing across a few donors was observed for approximately 5% of naive CD4, over 3% of naive CD8, about 2.3% of memory CD4, and over 0.3% of memory CD8 clonotypes.

Including cysteine and phenylalanine, the CDR3 has 16 amino acids. Solely the CDR3 DNA is kept, with 48 bases framed from the first base. According to the germline V gene, CDR1 reads SGHDT and CDR2 reads YYEEEE. V and J are truncated by 2 bases and 3 bases respectively, leaving an intervening sequence of 17 bases. This receptor chain uses TRBV5-6 and TRBJ1-2; matching of 5 bases hints at TRBD1 as the D gene. This TCR came from a man aged 18 to 29 in good health. The specimen was memory CD4+ T cells sorted from blood. This specimen's cell subset or site label, interpreted: CD45RA-negative fraction. CDR3 protein: CASSLLGTRRDYGYTF. The nucleotide sequence reads as follows: TGTGCCAGCAGCTTACTGGGGACGCGGCGGGACTATGGCTACACCTTC.